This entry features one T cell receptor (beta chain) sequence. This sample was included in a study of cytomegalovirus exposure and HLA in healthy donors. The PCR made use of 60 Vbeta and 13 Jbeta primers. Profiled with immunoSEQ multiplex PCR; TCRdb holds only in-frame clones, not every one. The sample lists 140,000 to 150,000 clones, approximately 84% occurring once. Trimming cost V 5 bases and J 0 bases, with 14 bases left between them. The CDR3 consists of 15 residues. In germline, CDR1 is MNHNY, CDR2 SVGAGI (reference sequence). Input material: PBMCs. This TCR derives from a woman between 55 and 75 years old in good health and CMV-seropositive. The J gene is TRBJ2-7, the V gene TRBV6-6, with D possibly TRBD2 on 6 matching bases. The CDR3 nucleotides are TGTGCCAGCAGTACCCCTCGGGGGACCTCCTACGAGCAGTACTTC. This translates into CASSTPRGTSYEQYF.